The 32 T cell receptor beta chains reported below all come from one sample, sequenced in a study of shared clonotypes between healthy human individuals. CD45RO negativity and positive selection for CCR7 defined naive CD8 cells, a population that excluded terminally differentiated effector memory CD45RA+ cells. Assay: immunoSEQ multiplex PCR; the TCRdb copy retains only in-frame clones and omits some. Among about 2.2 million clones listed, approximately 94% were seen once. The material sequenced was naive CD8+ T cells from PBMCs. These receptors were collected from a man younger than 30 in good health. Some clones in this sample may be carry-over from other donors' samples.

V gene TRBV28 combines with J gene TRBJ1-1; 9 nucleotides match TRBD1. Trimming took 6 bases from V and 0 from J; bases not matched to a gene: 8. The germline V gene has CDR1 MDHEN and CDR2 SYDVKM. This CDR3 comprises 16 residues. The CDR3 DNA reads as TGTGCCAGCAGGGGGACAGGGATCATTATGAACACTGAAGCTTTCTTT. This encodes CASRGTGIIMNTEAFF.

The J gene is TRBJ2-7, the V gene TRBV7-8; D remains unclear. This CDR3 contains 14 residues. Germline CDR1 reads SGHVS; CDR2 reads FQNEAQ. The germline V and J ends were trimmed by 2 bases and 0 bases, with 8 bases remaining between them. The CDR3: CASSLRPTSYEQYF. CDR3 coding DNA: TGTGCCAGCAGCTTACGTCCCACCTCCTACGAGCAGTACTTC. The variable domain in full, completed from reference TRBV7-8 and TRBJ2-7, reads GAGVSQSPRYKVAKRGQDVALRCDPISGHVSLFWYQQALGQGPEFLTYFQNEAQLDKSGLPSDRFFAERPEGSVSTLKIQRTQQEDSAVYLCASSLRPTSYEQYFGPGTRLTVT.

The gene calls are TRBV28 and TRBJ1-5; 10 bases line up with TRBD1. The CDR3 extends over 15 amino acids. Germline CDR1 reads MDHEN; CDR2 reads SYDVKM. Trimming at V came to 2 bases and at J to 6 bases, leaving 4 bases not matched to a gene. CDR3 bases: TGTGCCAGCAGTTTAAGATGGACAGGGGGTCAGCCCCAGCATTTT. It translates to CASSLRWTGGQPQHF.

V gene TRBV4-1 combines with J gene TRBJ2-3; no clear D gene. There are 15 residues in the CDR3. The germline V gene has CDR1 MGHRA and CDR2 YSYEKL. V was pared by 0 bases and J by 3 bases, with 10 bases between. For the CDR3, the DNA is TGCGCCAGCAGCCAAGATTTATTTAAAACAGATACGCAGTATTTT. Translation: CASSQDLFKTDTQYF.

The V gene is TRBV4-2, the J gene TRBJ1-4, with a tentative D call TRBD1 (5 bases). Trimming cost V 4 bases and J 6 bases, with 18 bases left between them. CDR3 size: 16 residues. CDR1 and CDR2 (germline): LGHNA, YNFKEQ. CDR3 residues: CASSLKLRGLDEKLFF. The DNA of the CDR3 is TGTGCCAGCAGCCTTAAATTGCGGGGGTTGGATGAAAAACTGTTTTTT.

This clone was counted a single time. The sample carries other DNA sequences with the same CDR3. The gene calls are TRBV5-1 and TRBJ2-1, with TRBD2 identical over 13 bases. Trimming took 4 bases from V and 4 from J; bases not matched to a gene: 2. The CDR3 length is 15 residues. From germline, CDR1 is SGHRS and CDR2 YFSETQ. Written as DNA, the CDR3 is TGCGCCAGCAGCCTGGGACTAGCGGGGTACAATGAGCAGTTCTTC. Its protein is CASSLGLAGYNEQFF.

This chain joins TRBV28 and TRBJ2-1; 9 bases match TRBD2. This CDR3 has 12 residues. The junction had 6 bases not matched to a gene; V was cut back by 3 bases and J by 15 bases. Germline V gene sequence: CDR1 MDHEN, CDR2 SYDVKM. The CDR3 DNA follows: TGTGCCAGCAGTTTGGGTCTAGCGGGGCTGTTCTTC. It yields the protein CASSLGLAGLFF.

J is TRBJ1-1 and V is TRBV29-1; 10 positions match TRBD1. Looked up from germline, CDR1 is SQVTM and CDR2 is ANQGSEA. With 7 bases clipped from V and 7 bases from J, the junction kept 6 bases outside the gene matches. This CDR3 has 12 residues. CDR3 sequence: CSAKGQGSEAFF. CDR3 nucleotides: TGCAGCGCCAAGGGACAGGGGAGTGAAGCTTTCTTT.

The chain is built from TRBV11-2 and TRBJ1-4; 7 nucleotides line up with TRBD1. In germline, CDR1 is SGHAT, CDR2 FQNNGV. Trimming took 7 bases from V and 1 from J; bases not matched to a gene: 9. This CDR3 contains 16 residues. As DNA, the CDR3 is TGTGCCAGCAAAACCCGGGACAGTGAAACTAATGAAAAACTGTTTTTT. Amino acid sequence: CASKTRDSETNEKLFF. The full variable domain, in which reference TRBV11-2 and TRBJ1-4 provide the parts outside the CDR3, is EAGVAQSPRYKIIEKRQSVAFWCNPISGHATLYWYQQILGQGPKLLIQFQNNGVVDDSQLPKDRFSAERLKGVDSTLKIQPAKLEDSAVYLCASKTRDSETNEKLFFGSGTQLSVL.

This rearrangement joins TRBV25-1 to TRBJ1-1; D remains ambiguous. CDR1 and CDR2 (germline): MGHDK, SYGVNS. Deletions cut 5 bases from V and 8 bases from J, with 9 bases between. CDR3 length: 11 amino acids. The chain's CDR3 is CASSTSMEAFF. CDR3 coding DNA: TGTGCCAGCAGTACCAGTATGGAAGCTTTCTTT.

Comment on this clone: The same CDR3 is also encoded by other DNA sequences in this sample. The chain joins TRBV7-9 to TRBJ2-3, with 9 bases identical to TRBD1. Germline V lookup: CDR1 SEHNR, CDR2 FQNEAQ (reference sequence). Germline trimming cut 4 bases from V and 2 bases from J; bases unmatched to any gene: 4. The CDR3 extends over 15 amino acids. CDR3 DNA sequence: TGTGCCAGCAGCTCAGGACAGGGGTACACAGATACGCAGTATTTT. It yields the protein CASSSGQGYTDTQYF.

The genes are TRBV27 and TRBJ2-2, with TRBD1 matching over 7 bases. Looked up from germline, CDR1 is MNHEY and CDR2 is SMNVEV (reference sequence). This CDR3 has 15 amino acids. Trimming took 8 bases from V and 1 from J; bases not matched to a gene: 7. The CDR3 DNA reads TGTGCCAGCGGTCCTGACAGGGTGAACACCGGGGAGCTGTTTTTT. Translating it yields CASGPDRVNTGELFF.

The chain has TRBV5-6 and TRBJ2-1, with TRBD2 identical over 11 bases. V was pared by 2 bases and J by 9 bases, with 4 bases of the junction left unmatched. The CDR3 loop spans 14 amino acids. CDR1 is SGHDT and CDR2 is YYEEEE in the germline V gene. The chain's CDR3 is CASSFPLAGAEQFF. The DNA of the CDR3 is TGTGCCAGCAGCTTTCCACTAGCGGGAGCTGAGCAGTTCTTC. The full variable domain, in which reference TRBV5-6 and TRBJ2-1 provide the parts outside the CDR3, is DAGVTQSPTHLIKTRGQQVTLRCSPKSGHDTVSWYQQALGQGPQFIFQYYEEEERQRGNFPDRFSGHQFPNYSSELNVNALLLGDSALYLCASSFPLAGAEQFFGPGTRLTVL.

The rearrangement uses TRBV29-1 and TRBJ2-7, with no clear D. Trimming cost V 4 bases and J 3 bases, with 19 bases left between them. The CDR3 sequence is 15 residues long. Germline V lookup: CDR1 SQVTM, CDR2 ANQGSEA. The CDR3: CSVGGRVRNVYEQYF. As DNA, the CDR3 is TGCAGCGTTGGAGGAAGGGTCCGGAATGTCTACGAGCAGTACTTC.

The chain has TRBV28 and TRBJ1-2; 7 bases agree with TRBD1. Trimming cost V 6 bases and J 6 bases; bases outside gene matches: 7. The germline V gene has CDR1 MDHEN and CDR2 SYDVKM. The CDR3 is 13 residues long. CDR3 residues: CASSAGTVNGYTF. The CDR3 region has the DNA TGTGCCAGCAGCGCCGGGACAGTCAATGGCTACACCTTC.

The chain couples TRBV5-6 to TRBJ2-5; 12 bases agree with TRBD2. The CDR3 runs 14 residues. Germline lookup yields CDR1 SGHDT and CDR2 YYEEEE. The V segment lost 1 base and the J segment 5 bases; nucleotides outside the gene matches: 0. The DNA of the CDR3 is TGTGCCAGCAGCTTGACTAGCGGGGGGGAGACCCAGTACTTC. This translates into CASSLTSGGETQYF.

This chain connects TRBV28 to TRBJ1-4; D not certain. The CDR3 runs to 15 residues. Germline V gene sequence: CDR1 MDHEN, CDR2 SYDVKM. Trimming removed 4 bases from V and 4 bases from J, with 13 bases in between. The CDR3: CASSSQGRRNEKLFF. In nucleotides, the CDR3 is TGTGCCAGCAGTTCTCAAGGACGGCGTAATGAAAAACTGTTTTTT.

This sequence joins TRBV4-1 and TRBJ2-3, with D perhaps TRBD1 or TRBD2 (5 bases each). Germline V lookup: CDR1 MGHRA, CDR2 YSYEKL. V was clipped by 0 bases and J by 4 bases, with 20 bases between them. CDR3 length: 18 amino acids. In DNA, the CDR3 is TGCGCCAGCAGCCAAGATGGGGCGGGCACTAGGTCTGCAGATACGCAGTATTTT. Translated: CASSQDGAGTRSADTQYF.

J is TRBJ2-2 and V is TRBV4-2; the match to TRBD2 covers 7 bases. The CDR3 spans 16 residues. CDR1 is LGHNA and CDR2 is YNFKEQ in the germline V gene. The junction had 10 bases not matched to a gene; V was cut back by 5 bases and J by 4 bases. Here the CDR3 reads CASSSRDYSATGELFF. CDR3 nucleotides: TGTGCCAGCAGCAGCCGGGACTACAGTGCCACCGGGGAGCTGTTTTTT.

The chain links TRBV14 to TRBJ1-1, with D unresolved. Germline CDR1 reads SGHDN; CDR2 reads FVKESK. There are 12 residues in the CDR3. V lost 3 bases, J lost 11 bases, and 13 bases lay in between. CDR3 sequence: CASSQSDGSAFF. In nucleotides, the CDR3 is TGTGCCAGCAGCCAGTCAGACGGCTCGGCTTTCTTT. Full variable domain (rest looked up from reference TRBV14 and TRBJ1-1): EAGVTQFPSHSVIEKGQTVTLRCDPISGHDNLYWYRRVMGKEIKFLLHFVKESKQDESGMPNNRFLAERTGGTYSTLKVQPAELEDSGVYFCASSQSDGSAFFGQGTRLTVV.

The V call is TRBV13, the J call TRBJ2-7; no definite D call. Trimming removed 1 base at V and 3 bases at J, with 10 bases between. CDR3 length: 14 residues. CDR1 and CDR2 from the germline V gene are PRHDT and FYEKMQ (reference sequence). The CDR3 region has the DNA TGTGCCAGCAGCTTAGCCCCAGGAGACTACGAGCAGTACTTC. It translates to CASSLAPGDYEQYF.

This clone came up once. The chain carries TRBV28 and TRBJ2-7, with D uncertain. The CDR3 has 13 amino acids. Deletions cut 1 base from V and 4 bases from J, with 8 bases between. Per germline, CDR1 MDHEN and CDR2 SYDVKM. The CDR3 is CASSLSDGYEQYF. The CDR3 DNA is TGTGCCAGCAGTTTATCTGACGGATACGAGCAGTACTTC.

Written as DNA, the CDR3 is TGCGCCAGCAGCTTGGCCCCGCAGCAAGAGACCCAGTACTTC. Its protein product is CASSLAPQQETQYF. This chain uses TRBV5-1 with TRBJ2-5, with D unclear. Trimming shortened V by 0 bases and J by 2 bases, and 8 bases separated the two germline ends. The CDR3 consists of 14 residues. CDR1 is SGHRS, CDR2 YFSETQ, per germline.

The chain joins TRBV5-5 to TRBJ2-5, with a weak D call TRBD1 (5 bases). The CDR3 covers 15 residues. The V gene lost 3 bases and the J gene lost 5 bases, with 17 bases spanning the gap. Per the germline V gene, CDR1 is SGHKS and CDR2 is YYEKEE (reference sequence). CDR3 bases: TGTGCCAGCAGCTCATGGGGCGGCTTGGACGAGACCCAGTACTTC. Amino acid sequence: CASSSWGGLDETQYF.

The V gene is TRBV5-1, the J gene TRBJ2-2, with D unclear. This CDR3 region has 15 residues. Germline V gene sequence: CDR1 SGHRS, CDR2 YFSETQ. Trimming cost V 0 bases and J 1 base, with 7 bases left between them. The CDR3 reads CASSLEPQNTGELFF. The DNA for the CDR3 is TGCGCCAGCAGCTTGGAACCCCAGAACACCGGGGAGCTGTTTTTT.

The chain links TRBV28 to TRBJ1-1, with 10 bases fitting TRBD1. The CDR3 consists of 12 residues. Germline loops: CDR1 MDHEN, CDR2 SYDVKM. With V trimmed by 5 bases and J by 10 bases, 4 bases remained unmatched. For the CDR3, the DNA is TGTGCCAGCAGTCGGGACAGGGGCACAGCTTTCTTT. Amino acids: CASSRDRGTAFF.

The chain carries TRBV28 and TRBJ1-1; 8 nucleotides agree with TRBD1. The V gene's germline CDR1 is MDHEN and CDR2 SYDVKM. V gave up 5 bases and J gave up 3 bases; unmatched junction bases: 11. This CDR3 has 16 amino acids. CDR3: CASSQSTGGGDTEAFF. In DNA, the CDR3 is TGTGCCAGCAGTCAGAGCACAGGGGGTGGGGACACTGAAGCTTTCTTT.

The count of this clone is one. This chain connects TRBV2 to TRBJ1-6; the D is unclear. This CDR3 is built from 15 residues. V was pared by 2 bases and J by 0 bases, with 5 bases between. Germline-derived CDR1 and CDR2 are SNHLY and FYNNEI. The CDR3 reads CASSERNSYNSPLHF. The CDR3 DNA follows: TGTGCCAGCAGTGAAAGAAACTCCTATAATTCACCCCTCCACTTT.

This CDR3 reads CASSMRTGWEEQYF. CDR3 DNA sequence: TGTGCCAGCAGTATGAGGACAGGGTGGGAGGAGCAGTACTTC. J is TRBJ2-7 and V is TRBV28; the match to TRBD1 covers 8 bases. V was clipped by 5 bases and J by 7 bases; unmatched bases: 10. CDR1 and CDR2 from the germline V gene are MDHEN and SYDVKM. The CDR3 loop spans 14 amino acids. The full variable domain, its missing parts supplied by reference TRBV28 and TRBJ2-7, is DVKVTQSSRYLVKRTGEKVFLECVQDMDHENMFWYRQDPGLGLRLIYFSYDVKMKEKGDIPEGYSVSREKKERFSLILESASTNQTSMYLCASSMRTGWEEQYFGPGTRLTVT.

This clone has a single count. This sequence joins TRBV4-2 and TRBJ2-1; 7 bases agree with TRBD2. This CDR3 is 17 amino acids long. Germline lookup yields CDR1 LGHNA and CDR2 YNFKEQ. V gave up 4 bases and J gave up 4 bases; unmatched junction bases: 13. CDR3 nucleotide sequence: TGTGCCAGCAGCCCGAAGCTCCTCCGCGGGAGTTACAATGAGCAGTTCTTC. Translating gives CASSPKLLRGSYNEQFF.

CDR3 amino acids: CASSRQANYGYTF. The DNA of the CDR3 is TGTGCCAGTAGTCGACAAGCCAACTATGGCTACACCTTC. The rearrangement links TRBV19 to TRBJ1-2; D is unclear. This CDR3 spans 13 amino acids. The ends were cut back, 5 bases at V and 2 bases at J, with 9 bases in the middle. Germline values: CDR1 LNHDA, CDR2 SQIVND (reference sequence). Combining the CDR3 with reference TRBV19 and TRBJ1-2 gives the whole variable domain DGGITQSPKYLFRKEGQNVTLSCEQNLNHDAMYWYRQDPGQGLRLIYYSQIVNDFQKGDIAEGYSVSREKKESFPLTVTSAQKNPTAFYLCASSRQANYGYTFGSGTRLTVV.

J is TRBJ2-5 and V is TRBV28, with D perhaps being TRBD1 or TRBD2 (5 bases each). This CDR3 has 12 residues. Germline V lookup: CDR1 MDHEN, CDR2 SYDVKM. The V end was cut by 10 bases, the J end by 5 bases, with 14 bases between. CDR3 in amino acids: CATGPLRETQYF. CDR3 bases: TGTGCCACGGGGCCCTTGCGGGAGACCCAGTACTTC.